This T cell receptor (beta chain) was recovered during a study of blood T cell repertoires in COVID-19. Study overall: COVID-19 samples collected from the United States, Italy and Spain covered acute and convalescent phases. Nucleic acid was either cDNA or gDNA, and it came from T cells, B-cell-depleted T cells, or PBMCs.

This clone was seen once. This CDR3 spans 15 amino acids. From germline, CDR1 is SGHDT and CDR2 YYEEEE. Trimming cost V 3 bases and J 2 bases, with 14 bases left between them. Measured with immunoSEQ multiplex PCR; TCRdb has only the in-frame clones, and not every one. Of under 300,000 clones in the sample, roughly 85% were seen once. This receptor was taken from a man in his 60s who had recovered from COVID-19. Sequencing was carried out using peripheral blood. The V and J genes are TRBV5-6 and TRBJ1-2; no clear D gene. CDR3 residues: CASSSPLVMNYGYTF. The CDR3 nucleotides read TGTGCCAGCAGCTCCCCCCTAGTGATGAACTATGGCTACACCTTC.